The present T cell receptor beta chain was sequenced within a study of identical twins. Details on this clonotype: Its antigen is still unknown.

TCRdb redid the calling of the 5' RACE reads with MiXCR, one entry per CDR3 protein. The repertoire consists of approximately 220,000 distinct CDR3 sequences, with 7.5% occurring once and the leading ten covering about 2%. General study findings and limits: Analyses based on zero insertions could be partly confounded by invariant MAIT and iNKT cells.

This CDR3 contains 13 residues. V gave up 4 bases and J gave up 7 bases, with 14 bases separating them. Germline CDR1 is SGHKS and CDR2 is YYEKEE (reference sequence). This sample also appeared in a second study, on yellow fever vaccine responses in identical twins.

The receptor was derived from a woman between 18 and 29 years old in good health. The chain employs TRBV5-5 and TRBJ2-5, with D unresolved. Sequenced input: memory (CD45RO+) T cells sorted from blood. The CDR3 loop reads CASSVGLVWTQYF. The CDR3 coding sequence is TGTGCCAGCAGCGTCGGGCTCGTATGGACCCAGTACTTC.